This TCR beta chain was captured by sequencing in a study of T cell repertoires in cytomegalovirus infection. Across the whole study: Alongside well-studied HLA-B-restricted CMV epitopes, recently identified HLA-C-restricted CMV epitopes were also used.

This clonotype has a handful of counts. What it binds is unknown. TCRdb passed the reads through MiXCR, listing each CDR3 protein once. This sample has around 78,000 distinct CDR3 sequences; about 24% occur once, and the top ten carry roughly 50%. Points from the study as a whole: Carriers of CMV and the relevant HLA type were discriminated by public TCR beta frequency. CMV-specific TCR beta clonotypes restricted by HLA-C were the ones dominating the ex vivo response.

Sequenced material: CD8+ T cells from cultured PBMCs, taken from culture after CMV antigen stimulation. This sequence originates from a human donor in good health (CMV status not recorded). Some clones in this sample may be carry-over from other donors' samples.

The CDR3 DNA sequence: TGTGCCAGCAGCTTAGAATGGCGGGAGGTTGGCTACAATGAGCAGTTCTTC. Translated: CASSLEWREVGYNEQFF. This chain links TRBV7-9 with TRBJ2-1; the match to TRBD2 covers 8 bases. Per the germline V gene, CDR1 is SEHNR and CDR2 is FQNEAQ (reference sequence). The CDR3 is 17 amino acids. J lost 3 bases, V lost 1 base, and 8 bases had no gene match.